This TCR beta chain was found in a study of blood T cell repertoires in COVID-19 (dated by TCRdb to about 2020). About the full investigation: Collaborator samples came from the United States, Italy and Spain and covered acute and convalescent phases of COVID-19. The prospective study material was composed of cDNA or gDNA derived from T cells, B-cell-depleted T cells, or PBMCs. The dataset comprised deeply sampled blood TCRbeta repertoires from subjects exposed to, actively infected with, or recovered from COVID-19. The repertoires were released in a freely available public database intended as a resource for research on the immune response to SARS-CoV-2. Samples were obtained from the ongoing ImmuneRACE study (first 160 participants) and from over 1,000 subjects provided by 6 global collaborators. Nearly every sample came with metadata listing a de-identified subject ID, COVID-19 status, age in years and sex. Where available, HLA class I and class II types were obtained from metadata supplied by the sample provider rather than from assay-based typing.

Overall results and qualifications from the work: How much clinical and demographic metadata was included differed by source and by participant, and the metadata was provided uncurated.

TCRbeta CDR3 regions were amplified from genomic DNA using the immunoSEQ Assay, a bias-controlled multiplex PCR. On the study's bioinformatics: Within the assay, amplification of reference gene primers was used to estimate how many nucleated cells each sample contained. To quantify the absolute abundance of each unique TCRbeta CDR3 rearrangement, sequence reads were collapsed and filtered. For each sample, productive Simpson clonality was calculated as the square root of Simpson's diversity index across productive rearrangements. The table was pulled from immuneACCESS by TCRdb, which kept in-frame rearrangements only. Such tables lose some clones; where checked, under half of the loss comes from unresolved V genes, and the rest has no known cause. D and trimming come from the DNA, and the V and J calls and clone size come from that table. The table for this sample lists a few hundred thousand clones; roughly 80% of them were counted only once. Less than 5.5% of the sample goes to the ten largest clones.

Turning to this clone: There is no known antigen for this receptor. Base-call qualities are not available, and no considerably larger clone is one nucleotide away.

Participants in the prospective study were enrolled through a virtual design, were aged about 18 to 90 years, and lived in 20 to 30 United States geographic areas. In the prospective study, cohorts were assigned on the basis of participant-reported clinical history obtained from a screening survey and a study questionnaire. Exposed participants had been in contact with someone with a PCR-confirmed or clinician-diagnosed COVID-19 case within 2 weeks of study entry. Mobile phlebotomists in the prospective study collected whole blood, serum and a nasopharyngeal or oropharyngeal swab from every participant. Prospective study participants could optionally give additional blood draws and questionnaires over a roughly 2-month period. Before DNA extraction, blood samples from the prospective study were shipped at room temperature or frozen. What was sequenced was PBMCs or T cells enriched from blood (not recorded which). The sequence was collected from a middle-aged man who had been exposed to COVID-19.

The DNA sequence is as follows: TGTGCCAGCAGCTCCAACCTAGAATCCGTGTACGAGCAGTACTTC. It specifies CASSSNLESVYEQYF. In this chain, TRBV5-4 is recombined with TRBJ2-7; no D gene can be assigned with confidence. Between the V and J ends, shortened by 3 bases and 4 bases respectively, the junction contains 17 bases. Per the germline V gene (reference sequence), SGHNT is the CDR1 and YYREEE is the CDR2. The CDR3 holds 15 amino acids from the cysteine to the phenylalanine. Just CDR3 DNA is preserved here, 45 bases in frame from base 1.